Listed below are T cell receptor beta chains from one sample, sequenced in a study of cytomegalovirus exposure and HLA in healthy donors. Method: immunoSEQ multiplex PCR; TCRdb's copy keeps in-frame clones and lacks some. The sample consists of more than 150,000 clones, around four fifths of them appearing once. Sample: PBMCs. Receptors originate from a man aged 18 to 29 in good health and CMV-seropositive. The CDR3 runs from the conserved cysteine through the conserved F or W. The D gene is left open where the match is weak. Size tells how often a clone was seen (once, few, many) or the class of an expanded clone, and some rows leave it out.

V gene,D gene,clone size,J gene,CDR3 DNA,CDR3 protein
TRBV4-2,TRBD1,-,TRBJ1-2,TGTGCCAGCAGCCAAGAAAAGGACAGGGACAACGGCTACACCTTC,CASSQEKDRDNGYTF
TRBV9,TRBD1,-,TRBJ1-2,TGTGCCAGCAGCACCGGGACAGGGGGTCCCGGCTACACCTTC,CASSTGTGGPGYTF
TRBV9,-,-,TRBJ2-1,TGTGCCAGCAGCGTAGCCCCGGACTTAGGATCTGAGCAGTTCTTC,CASSVAPDLGSEQFF
TRBV5-1,TRBD2,-,TRBJ2-5,TGCGCCAGCAGCCCCTATGGCGGGGGGGCAGCCTCCCAAGATGCCCAGTACTTC,CASSPYGGGAASQDAQYF
TRBV6-4,-,-,TRBJ2-2,TGTGCCAGCAGTGACTCGGGGCGATCCACCGGGGAGCTGTTTTTT,CASSDSGRSTGELFF
TRBV5-6,TRBD2,-,TRBJ2-1,TGTGCCAGCAGCTCGGGACTAGCGGGATCGGAGAAGCAGTTCTTC,CASSSGLAGSEKQFF
TRBV7-9,-,-,TRBJ2-7,TGTGCCAGCAGCGCGGGACTCCGATACGAGCAGTACTTC,CASSAGLRYEQYF
TRBV9,-,-,TRBJ2-6,TGTGCCAGCAGCGTAGGGACACCGGGACTCGTCCTGACTTTC,CASSVGTPGLVLTF
TRBV4-3,-,-,TRBJ2-2,TGCGCCAGCAGCCAAGAAATGGCAAACACCGGGGAGCTGTTTTTT,CASSQEMANTGELFF
TRBV27,-,-,TRBJ1-2,TGTGCCAGCAGTTTAGCCTCGGGCAGGGCCTATGGCTACACCTTC,CASSLASGRAYGYTF
TRBV6-1,-,-,TRBJ1-2,TGTGCCAGCAGTGGGGGCGGGGTGGCGTCAAATGGCTACACCTTC,CASSGGGVASNGYTF
TRBV7-9,-,-,TRBJ1-2,TGTGCCAGCAGCTTTTGGGGGCCTTTAGACTATGGCTACACCTTC,CASSFWGPLDYGYTF
TRBV7-7,TRBD2,-,TRBJ2-2,TGTGCCAGCAGCTTGCTAGCGGGACCCACCGGGGAGCTGTTTTTT,CASSLLAGPTGELFF
TRBV7-3,TRBD2,-,TRBJ2-1,TGTGCCAGCAGCCCCGGGGGGGATGAGCAGTTCTTC,CASSPGGDEQFF
TRBV18,-,-,TRBJ2-1,TGTGCCAGCTCACCACCGAGAGTTGAGAGGCCCTACAATGAGCAGTTCTTC,CASSPPRVERPYNEQFF
TRBV2,TRBD2,-,TRBJ2-1,TGTGCCAGCAGTGCTAGCGGGATTGGTAATGAGCAGTTCTTC,CASSASGIGNEQFF
TRBV28,TRBD1,-,TRBJ2-7,TGTGCCAGCAGCGGGTCGGGGACAGGGTCAGGCGAGCAGTACTTC,CASSGSGTGSGEQYF
TRBV4-3,TRBD1,-,TRBJ2-1,TGCGCCAGCAGCCAAGATGACTGGGAGACAGGGGGCAATGAGCAGTTCTTC,CASSQDDWETGGNEQFF
TRBV11-2,-,-,TRBJ2-2,TGTGCCAGCAGCTTAGATCGGGGGGCAGGGACCGGGGAGCTGTTTTTT,CASSLDRGAGTGELFF
TRBV9,-,-,TRBJ2-1,TGTGCCAGCAGCTCCTCCAGCTGGCGGGACCACAATGAGCAGTTCTTC,CASSSSSWRDHNEQFF
TRBV4-2,TRBD2,-,TRBJ2-1,TGTGCCAGCAGCCAAGAATCGGCTAGCGGGAGAGGCAATGAGCAGTTCTTC,CASSQESASGRGNEQFF
TRBV19,-,-,TRBJ2-3,TGTGCCAGCCGGCCCCCGGCGGGTACGCAGTATTTT,CASRPPAGTQYF
TRBV6-4,TRBD2,many,TRBJ2-1,TGTGCCAGCAGCGCGACTAGCGGGGGAAACAATGAGCAGTTCTTC,CASSATSGGNNEQFF
TRBV5-1,TRBD1,-,TRBJ2-7,TGCGCCAGCAGCTCGGGACAGGGGGCCTCCTACGAGCAGTACTTC,CASSSGQGASYEQYF
TRBV5-1,TRBD2,once,TRBJ2-1,TGCGCCAGCAGCTCAGGACTAGCGGCAGTAAATGAGCAGTTCTTC,CASSSGLAAVNEQFF
TRBV5-1,TRBD2,once,TRBJ2-1,TGCGCCAGCAGCTTGGGGAGCGGGAGGGCCTCTTTGGATGAGCAGTTCTTC,CASSLGSGRASLDEQFF
TRBV4-2,TRBD2,-,TRBJ2-5,TGTGCCAGCAGCCAAGATGGAGCGGGACGGAAAGAGACCCAGTACTTC,CASSQDGAGRKETQYF
TRBV14,TRBD2,-,TRBJ2-1,TGTGCCAGCAGCCCCCGGGCCGGGGGGACCTTCTACAATGAGCAGTTCTTC,CASSPRAGGTFYNEQFF
TRBV7-6,TRBD2,-,TRBJ2-5,TGTGCCAGCAGCTTCGGTCCAGCGGGACTAGAAGAGACCCAGTACTTC,CASSFGPAGLEETQYF
TRBV4-1,TRBD1,many,TRBJ1-5,TGCGCCAGCAGCCAAGCGGACAGGGGAGGTCAGCCCCAGCATTTT,CASSQADRGGQPQHF
TRBV30,-,-,TRBJ2-7,TGTGCCTGGAGTGTTTGGCAGGGGAGAGGCTACGAGCAGTACTTC,CAWSVWQGRGYEQYF
TRBV7-6,TRBD2,-,TRBJ2-1,TGTGCCAGCAGCTCCCGATCTAGCGGGCGCTACAATGAGCAGTTCTTC,CASSSRSSGRYNEQFF
TRBV28,-,-,TRBJ1-5,TGTGCCAGCAGTTTATGGGCAGGGGATGACAATCAGCCCCAGCATTTT,CASSLWAGDDNQPQHF
TRBV5-4,TRBD1,-,TRBJ1-4,TGTGCCAGCAGCTCGCGGACAGGGAATGAAAAACTGTTTTTT,CASSSRTGNEKLFF
TRBV5-1,TRBD2,-,TRBJ2-2,TGCGCCAGCAGCGACAACCGGGGACTAGCGTCCGCCGGGGAGCTGTTTTTT,CASSDNRGLASAGELFF
TRBV11-2,TRBD2,-,TRBJ2-7,TGTGCCAGCAGCCGGCCAGCGGGGGTGGGCTCCTACGAGCAGTACTTC,CASSRPAGVGSYEQYF
TRBV9,TRBD2,-,TRBJ2-7,TGTGCCAGCAGCCCAAGGACTAGCGGGAAGGACGAGCAGTACTTC,CASSPRTSGKDEQYF
TRBV5-1,-,-,TRBJ2-6,TGCGCCAGCAGCTTCGGACAGTCCTCTGGGGCCAACGTCCTGACTTTC,CASSFGQSSGANVLTF
TRBV9,-,-,TRBJ2-7,TGTGCCAGCAGCGTAGGTCCAACTTACTCCTACGAGCAGTACTTC,CASSVGPTYSYEQYF
TRBV15,TRBD1,few,TRBJ1-1,TGTGCCACCAGCTCGGTAGCGGGACAGGGAAACACTGAAGCTTTCTTT,CATSSVAGQGNTEAFF
TRBV19,-,few,TRBJ1-3,TGTGCCAGCGCAGGGTTCGGTGGAAACACCATATATTTT,CASAGFGGNTIYF
TRBV6-6,-,few,TRBJ2-7,TGTGCCAGCAGTTCCGCGGGGGCCGTCTCCTACGAGCAGTACTTC,CASSSAGAVSYEQYF
TRBV7-2,-,-,TRBJ2-2,TGTGCCAGCAGCTTAATAACCGGGGAGCTGTTTTTT,CASSLITGELFF
TRBV6-1,-,-,TRBJ2-7,TGTGCCAGCAGTGATTGGGCAGAGTACGAGCAGTACTTC,CASSDWAEYEQYF
TRBV9,TRBD1,-,TRBJ2-5,TGTGCCAGCAGCGTAAGGACAGGGTCAGAGACCCAGTACTTC,CASSVRTGSETQYF
TRBV10-3,TRBD2,-,TRBJ2-7,TGTGCCATCAGTGGGGGACTAGCGGATTCCTACGAGCAGTACTTC,CAISGGLADSYEQYF
TRBV5-5,-,once,TRBJ1-2,TGTGCCAGCAGTGGACACATTTATGGCTACACCTTC,CASSGHIYGYTF
TRBV20-1,-,-,TRBJ1-1,TGCAGTGTTCCGGGGAGTACTGAAGCTTTCTTT,CSVPGSTEAFF
TRBV28,TRBD1,-,TRBJ2-2,TGTGCCAGCAGCTTCAGCGGACAGGGCAACACCGGGGAGCTGTTTTTT,CASSFSGQGNTGELFF